This T cell receptor (beta chain) stems from a study of neurological immune-mediated disorders. Regarding the study as a whole: In HTLV-1-associated myelopathy, TCR clonal expansion was greatest, whereas multiple sclerosis had the least, falling below healthy controls. Sharing of CDR3 amino acid sequences among expanded clones across subjects was absent, suggesting private repertoires in all groups.

The cDNA was generated by 5'RACE with 10-nucleotide random UMIs. Sequencing runs each generated in excess of 170 million TCR-beta sequences derived from 15-18 subjects. MiXCR, run by TCRdb on the 5' RACE reads, gives a single entry per CDR3 protein. This sample has about 44,000 distinct CDR3 sequences; about 22% occur once, and the top ten carry approximately 4.3%. This clonotype was recorded many times. Antigen unknown. This sample's time point: technical triplicate 3. The sequenced sample consisted of PBMCs. This TCR was sampled from a man in his sixties with HTLV-1-associated myelopathy (HAM/TSP).

CDR3: CASSRMTGRGGYTF. The CDR3 DNA reads as TGTGCCAGCAGCCGTATGACAGGGCGCGGCGGCTACACCTTC. The V and J genes are TRBV7-2 and TRBJ1-2; 7 bases are shared with TRBD1. The CDR3 is made up of 14 amino acids. V lost 5 bases and J lost 8; bases outside the gene matches: 11. Germline V CDR1 and CDR2: SGHTA, FQGNSA.